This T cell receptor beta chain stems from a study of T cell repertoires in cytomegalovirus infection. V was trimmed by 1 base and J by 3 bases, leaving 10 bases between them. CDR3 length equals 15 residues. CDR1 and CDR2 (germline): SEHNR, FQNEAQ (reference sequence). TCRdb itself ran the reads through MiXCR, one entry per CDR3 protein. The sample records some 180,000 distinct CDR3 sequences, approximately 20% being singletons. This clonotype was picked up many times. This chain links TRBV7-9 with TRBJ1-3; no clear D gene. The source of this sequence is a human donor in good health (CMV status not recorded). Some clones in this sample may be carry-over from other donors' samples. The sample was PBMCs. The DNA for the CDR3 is TGTGCCAGCAGCTTAGTAACCGGATATGGAAACACCATATATTTT. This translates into CASSLVTGYGNTIYF.